The 22 T cell receptor beta chains below all came from one sample that was sequenced in a study of identical twins. TCRdb re-analysed the 5' RACE reads in MiXCR, keeping a single row per CDR3 protein. This table holds approximately 1.8 million distinct CDR3 sequences, about 30% found once. The specimen sequenced was cord blood. The receptors stem from a newborn girl in good health.

The genes are TRBV20-1 and TRBJ2-5; no clear D. This CDR3 contains 13 residues. The germline CDR1 and CDR2 sequences are DFQATT and SNEGSKA (reference sequence). The V and J ends lost 2 bases and 1 base respectively, with 8 bases between them. For the CDR3, the DNA is TGCAGTGCTAGATTGGTTCCCCAAGAGACCCAGTACTTC. Translating gives CSARLVPQETQYF.

This clonotype was observed a few times. The chain carries TRBV28 and TRBJ1-1, with D unclear. Germline-derived CDR1 and CDR2 are MDHEN and SYDVKM. The CDR3 has 17 residues. V was shortened by 2 bases and J by 6 bases, with 22 bases between the two germline ends. The CDR3 loop reads CASSLQNFRTVGAEAFF. Here the CDR3 DNA reads TGTGCCAGCAGTTTACAGAACTTTCGGACTGTAGGTGCTGAAGCTTTCTTT.

This chain joins TRBV7-9 and TRBJ2-1; 9 bases map to TRBD2. Germline trimming cut 4 bases from V and 9 bases from J; bases unmatched to any gene: 7. Germline V gives CDR1 SEHNR, CDR2 FQNEAQ (reference sequence). CDR3 size: 14 residues. CDR3 nucleotide sequence: TGTGCCAGCAGCTGGTCTAGCGGGGCCTCTGAGCAGTTCTTC. Amino acid sequence: CASSWSSGASEQFF.

This rearrangement joins TRBV28 to TRBJ1-4, with D perhaps matching TRBD1 (5 bases). The CDR3 spans 16 residues. Germline V CDR1 and CDR2: MDHEN, SYDVKM. The V end lost 2 bases, the J end lost 4 bases, and 14 bases lay between the germline ends. CDR3 sequence: CASSLMVAGLNEKLFF. In DNA form, the CDR3 reads TGTGCCAGCAGTTTAATGGTAGCAGGGCTTAATGAAAAACTGTTTTTT.

The chain has TRBV9 and TRBJ2-7, with a weak D call TRBD2 (6 bases). Germline CDR1 and CDR2: SGDLS and YYNGEE. V was pared by 0 bases and J by 3 bases, with 16 bases between. The CDR3 consists of 16 residues. Here the CDR3 reads CASSVGLSGYRYEQYF. In DNA, the CDR3 is TGTGCCAGCAGCGTAGGACTAAGCGGGTATCGCTACGAGCAGTACTTC.

This clonotype was recorded once. The rearrangement links TRBV20-1 to TRBJ2-2, with D perhaps matching TRBD2 (7 bases). V was cut by 6 bases and J by 7 bases, with 18 bases left in between. Germline V gene lookup returns CDR1 DFQATT and CDR2 SNEGSKA (reference sequence). The length of the CDR3 is 14 residues. DNA for the CDR3: TGCAGTGCCAAGCCGGGGGGCCGTAGCGGGGAGCTGTTTTTT. Its protein is CSAKPGGRSGELFF.

To note about this clonotype: At one boundary the junction diverges from the germline segment, which might be a read error. The chain employs TRBV2 and TRBJ2-7; no clear D. The CDR3 contains 11 residues. Germline CDR1 reads SNHLY; CDR2 reads FYNNEI. The CDR3 reads CASRTSYGQYF. Here the CDR3 DNA reads TGTGCCAGCCGCACATCCTACGGGCAGTACTTC.

This clonotype came up many times. The chain uses TRBV4-2 and TRBJ2-3; possible D gene TRBD2, 6 bases. Per germline, CDR1 LGHNA and CDR2 YNFKEQ. With 7 bases removed from V and 0 bases from J, the gap between germline ends came to 17 bases. The CDR3 length is 16 residues. The CDR3 coding sequence is TGTGCCAGCACCCCTAACGCGGGACGGAGCACAGATACGCAGTATTTT. Amino acid sequence: CASTPNAGRSTDTQYF.

The rearrangement uses TRBV6-6 and TRBJ1-1; the D is unclear. CDR3 length: 15 residues. Trimming left V 6 bases short and J 4 bases short, with 18 bases between. The germline V gene encodes CDR1 MNHNY and CDR2 SVGAGI (reference sequence). This CDR3 is CASRSEEGWGTEAFF. Here the CDR3 DNA reads TGTGCCAGCAGGTCCGAGGAGGGATGGGGCACTGAAGCTTTCTTT.

This chain uses TRBV3-1 with TRBJ2-4; 9 nucleotides line up with TRBD1. The CDR3 loop spans 16 amino acids. V lost 4 bases and J lost 2; bases outside the gene matches: 6. Germline CDR1 and CDR2: LGHDT and YNNKEL (reference sequence). The CDR3 is CASSLQGAWTKNIQYF. The CDR3 nucleotides are TGTGCCAGCAGCCTACAGGGGGCATGGACCAAAAACATTCAGTACTTC.

V is TRBV3-1 and J is TRBJ2-4; a weak D match, TRBD1 (6 bases). The germline V gene has CDR1 LGHDT and CDR2 YNNKEL (reference sequence). This CDR3 is 15 amino acids long. V shed 0 bases and J shed 2 bases, with 8 bases lying between them. The CDR3 loop is CASSQEGASKNIQYF. In nucleotides, the CDR3 is TGTGCCAGCAGCCAAGAGGGGGCATCCAAAAACATTCAGTACTTC. Drawing the rest from reference TRBV3-1 and TRBJ2-4, the complete variable domain is DTAVSQTPKYLVTQMGNDKSIKCEQNLGHDTMYWYKQDSKKFLKIMFSYNNKELIINETVPNRFSPKSPDKAHLNLHINSLELGDSAVYFCASSQEGASKNIQYFGAGTRLSVL.

This clonotype was detected a few times. A much larger clone is a single base away; this may be a read error. The chain is built from TRBV10-3 and TRBJ1-5; unclear D gene. Germline CDR1 reads ENHRY; CDR2 reads SYGVKD. Trimming took off 2 bases at V and 3 bases at J, with 5 bases between the two ends. This CDR3 is 13 amino acids long. CDR3 protein: CAISEGVNQPQHF. CDR3 DNA sequence: TGTGCCATCAGTGAGGGGGTCAATCAGCCCCAGCATTTT.

The chain carries TRBV12-3 or TRBV12-4 and TRBJ1-2; D may be TRBD1 (6 bases). Trimming pared 6 bases from V and 0 bases from J, leaving 14 bases between. The CDR3 runs 15 residues. DNA for the CDR3: TGTGCCAGCAGCCTCAGGGGCCTAGCTAACTATGGCTACACCTTC. It encodes CASSLRGLANYGYTF.

This chain joins TRBV6-5 and TRBJ2-1, with 8 bases aligning to TRBD1. TRBJ2-7 matches the DNA end more closely, so the J call is doubtful. The germline V gene has CDR1 MNHEY and CDR2 SVGAGI. The CDR3 extends over 14 amino acids. CDR3 region: CASSYGAGGNEQYF. In nucleotides, the CDR3 is TGTGCCAGCAGTTACGGTGCAGGGGGCAATGAGCAGTACTTC.

The chain combines TRBV5-1 with TRBJ2-4; 15 bases fit TRBD2. The germline V gene encodes CDR1 SGHRS and CDR2 YFSETQ. The length of the CDR3 is 16 residues. Losses at the gene ends were 4 bases for V and 1 base for J; bases not matched to a gene: 0. Here the CDR3 DNA reads TGCGCCAGCAGCGGACTAGCGGGGGGGGCCAAAAACATTCAGTACTTC. This gives the protein CASSGLAGGAKNIQYF. Full variable domain (remainder filled in from reference TRBV5-1 and TRBJ2-4): KAGVTQTPRYLIKTRGQQVTLSCSPISGHRSVSWYQQTPGQGLQFLFEYFSETQRNKGNFPGRFSGRQFSNSRSEMNVSTLELGDSALYLCASSGLAGGAKNIQYFGAGTRLSVL.

This clonotype was seen a handful of times. The chain links TRBV28 to TRBJ2-3; the match to TRBD2 covers 10 bases. Per germline, CDR1 MDHEN and CDR2 SYDVKM. The ends lost 5 bases at V and 0 bases at J; junction bases unmatched: 11. This CDR3 is 18 amino acids long. This CDR3 is CASSLLAGERGSTDTQYF. CDR3 DNA: TGTGCCAGCAGTCTCCTAGCGGGAGAGCGAGGTAGCACAGATACGCAGTATTTT.

The chain links TRBV12-3 or TRBV12-4 to TRBJ2-7, with 8 nucleotides matching TRBD1. The V segment lost 5 bases and the J segment 5 bases; nucleotides outside the gene matches: 8. The CDR3 consists of 14 residues. For the CDR3, the DNA is TGTGCCAGCAGTCCCCAGGGACAGGTCGACGAGCAGTACTTC. It specifies CASSPQGQVDEQYF.

In this sample, this clonotype turned up many times. This rearrangement joins TRBV4-2 to TRBJ2-3; D perhaps matches TRBD2 (5 bases). This CDR3 spans 15 amino acids. Trimming stripped 0 bases from V and 2 bases from J, with 9 bases between. Germline CDR1 and CDR2: LGHNA and YNFKEQ. The CDR3 DNA reads as TGTGCCAGCAGCCAAGACTTAGACTACACAGATACGCAGTATTTT. Protein product: CASSQDLDYTDTQYF.

The table lists this clonotype with many counts. A much larger clone lies one base from this, so it may be a read error. The rearrangement links TRBV29-1 to TRBJ1-2, with D uncertain. Trimming took 3 bases from V and 4 from J, leaving 6 bases between them. The germline gives CDR1 SQVTM, CDR2 ANQGSEA. The CDR3 has 11 amino acids. Here the CDR3 DNA reads TGCAGCGTTGACAAGGGCTATGGCTACACCTTC. Amino acid sequence: CSVDKGYGYTF.

In this sample, this clonotype turned up a few times. The V gene is TRBV12-3 or TRBV12-4, the J gene TRBJ2-6; D gene unclear. The CDR3 spans 17 residues. Trimming shortened V by 4 bases and J by 0 bases, and 13 bases separated the two germline ends. CDR3 DNA: TGTGCCAGCAGTTCTAGGACGGCGATCTCTGGGGCCAACGTCCTGACTTTC. Protein product: CASSSRTAISGANVLTF.

The chain is built from TRBV12-3 or TRBV12-4 and TRBJ1-1; 7 positions agree with TRBD1. With 6 bases clipped from V and 5 bases from J, the junction kept 6 bases outside the gene matches. The CDR3 is 13 amino acids. As DNA, the CDR3 is TGTGCCAGCAGACTCCGCAGGGGGACTGAAGCTTTCTTT. This encodes CASRLRRGTEAFF.

The chain uses TRBV24-1 and TRBJ2-3; D may be TRBD1 (6 bases). V dropped 1 base and J dropped 0 bases, with 10 bases sitting between them. Germline CDR1 reads KGHDR; CDR2 reads SFDVKD. The CDR3 is 16 amino acids. CDR3 region: CATSDLQGRSTDTQYF. The CDR3 DNA follows: TGTGCCACCAGTGATTTACAGGGTCGTAGCACAGATACGCAGTATTTT.